The TCR beta chain described here comes from a study of blood T cell dynamics during melanoma immunotherapy. Across the study: First-line therapy was either pembrolizumab or nivolumab with ipilimumab for metastatic melanoma.

The table came from immunoSEQ multiplex PCR; TCRdb's copy has only in-frame clones and leaves some out. This sample carries about 6,000 clones, over 75% of them seen once, and the ten largest clones take around 33%. The CDR3 is 17 amino acids. The germline CDR1 and CDR2 sequences are MNHEY and SMNVEV (reference sequence). The J segment lost 10 bases and the V segment lost 3 bases, leaving 10 bases of the junction unmatched. The time point: week 3, after first cycle of checkpoint inhibitor. Disease control meant complete response, partial response or stable disease at 12 weeks. Sequencing was performed on blood, taken from a patient treated with checkpoint blockade. This TCR was recovered from a human donor with melanoma. The chain carries TRBV27 and TRBJ2-1; 15 nucleotides match TRBD2. CDR3 nucleotides: TGTGCCAGCAGTTTCGTGCCGGGACTAGCGGGAGGTTCGGAGCAGTTCTTC. Encoded protein: CASSFVPGLAGGSEQFF.